The 32 T cell receptor beta chains presented below share a single source sample, sequenced in a study of shared clonotypes between healthy human individuals. Clones were sequenced by immunoSEQ multiplex PCR, and TCRdb holds only the in-frame ones, with some missing. The sample has a few million clones, approximately 93% seen once; the top ten hold about 0.41%. Material: naive CD4+ T cells from PBMCs. Stated subset: CD45RA+ positively selected. Receptors were obtained from a man younger than 35 in good health. Some clones in this sample may be carry-over from other donors' samples.

V usage is TRBV28 and J usage is TRBJ1-1; 8 bases map to TRBD1. The ends lost 2 bases at V and 4 bases at J; junction bases unmatched: 3. This CDR3 has 14 residues. The germline V gene has CDR1 MDHEN and CDR2 SYDVKM. CDR3 DNA: TGTGCCAGCAGTTTACATGGACAGGGCACTGAAGCTTTCTTT. As protein: CASSLHGQGTEAFF.

In its sample, this clone was seen once. The chain carries TRBV5-6 and TRBJ2-7, with no clear D. The CDR3 runs 11 residues. Trimming removed 2 bases from V and 6 bases from J, with 6 bases in between. Germline CDR1 SGHDT, CDR2 YYEEEE. The DNA for the CDR3 is TGTGCCAGCAGCTTAGTAGGCGAGCAGTACTTC. This encodes CASSLVGEQYF.

The rearrangement links TRBV6-5 to TRBJ2-3; 9 bases align to TRBD2. Germline V gene data show CDR1 as MNHEY and CDR2 as SVGAGI. This CDR3 region has 16 residues. Losses at the gene ends were 3 bases for V and 14 bases for J; bases not matched to a gene: 18. CDR3 nucleotide sequence: TGTGCCAGCAGTTATCCCAAGCCGGGAGCTAGCGGGAATATGTATTTT. This gives the protein CASSYPKPGASGNMYF.

The V call is TRBV6-1, the J call TRBJ2-3; 7 bases are a match to TRBD2. The CDR3 length is 15 residues. V shed 6 bases, J shed 1 base, and the junction held 7 bases outside the gene matches. Germline assignment: CDR1 MNHNS and CDR2 SASEGT. The CDR3 sequence: CASSDTSAGTDTQYF. The DNA of the CDR3 is TGTGCCAGCAGCGATACTAGCGCCGGCACAGATACGCAGTATTTT.

This chain connects TRBV5-1 to TRBJ2-2; perhaps D is TRBD1 or TRBD2 (5 bases each). Per germline, CDR1 SGHRS and CDR2 YFSETQ. The CDR3 runs to 13 residues. V lost 4 bases, J lost 13 bases, and 17 bases lay in between. DNA of the CDR3: TGCGCCAGCAGCCCCGGGGACCTTTATCGGCTGTTTTTT. The encoded protein is CASSPGDLYRLFF.

The chain is built from TRBV6-1 and TRBJ1-5; D gene ambiguous. Trimming took off 2 bases at V and 2 bases at J, with 13 bases between the two ends. The CDR3 loop spans 16 amino acids. Germline loops: CDR1 MNHNS, CDR2 SASEGT. Here the CDR3 DNA reads TGTGCCAGCAGTGAACCGTCCCCCGGTGGCAATCAGCCCCAGCATTTT. It yields the protein CASSEPSPGGNQPQHF.

V gene TRBV6-1 combines with J gene TRBJ2-3; perhaps TRBD1 as D (6 bases). CDR1 and CDR2 from the germline V gene are MNHNS and SASEGT. V shed 6 bases and J shed 1 base, with 11 bases lying between them. The CDR3 is made up of 14 amino acids. The CDR3 DNA follows: TGTGCCAGCAGGAGAGGGGGAGGCACAGATACGCAGTATTTT. Translation gives CASRRGGGTDTQYF.

J is TRBJ2-5 and V is TRBV10-2; D unclear. This CDR3 is built from 11 residues. Per the germline V gene, CDR1 is WSHSY and CDR2 is SAAADI. V dropped 11 bases and J dropped 2 bases, with 9 bases sitting between them. CDR3 protein: CAAALQETQYF. CDR3 DNA sequence: TGCGCCGCAGCCCTACAAGAGACCCAGTACTTC.

As to this clone: Other DNA sequences in this sample translate to the same CDR3. The CDR3 spells CASSPGLQETQYF. CDR3 nucleotide sequence: TGTGCCAGCTCACCCGGGCTCCAAGAGACCCAGTACTTC. The rearrangement uses TRBV18 and TRBJ2-5; D unresolved. V was trimmed by 3 bases and J by 1 base, leaving 6 bases between them. Germline V CDR1 and CDR2: KGHSH, LQKENI. This CDR3 has 13 amino acids.

The chain links TRBV6-1 to TRBJ2-7, with D perhaps assigned TRBD1 or TRBD2 (5 bases each). The germline V gene encodes CDR1 MNHNS and CDR2 SASEGT. V lost 10 bases to trimming and J lost 5 bases, with 21 bases between them. The CDR3 runs to 14 residues. CDR3 DNA sequence: TGTGCCACCGCTTCGGGACCGGTGGTAAACGAGCAGTACTTC. Translated, it gives CATASGPVVNEQYF.

The V call is TRBV30, the J call TRBJ2-7; the D gene is possibly TRBD1 (6 bases). This CDR3 spans 12 amino acids. V lost 4 bases and J 3 bases, leaving 10 bases between the germline ends. CDR1 GTSNPN and CDR2 SVGIG come from the germline V gene (reference sequence). CDR3 nucleotides: TGTGCCTGGAATTCAGGGGACTACGAGCAGTACTTC. It yields the protein CAWNSGDYEQYF.

This chain's CDR3 is CSATGTAYGYTF. The CDR3 DNA follows: TGCAGCGCCACCGGGACGGCTTATGGCTACACCTTC. V and J are TRBV29-1 and TRBJ1-2, with a weak D call TRBD1 (5 bases). This CDR3 region has 12 residues. V was pared by 7 bases and J by 5 bases, with 14 bases between. Germline V CDR1 and CDR2: SQVTM, ANQGSEA.

The chain is built from TRBV6-6 and TRBJ2-2; D may correspond to TRBD1 or TRBD2 (5 bases each). The CDR3 totals 15 residues. V gave up 5 bases and J gave up 5 bases, with 15 bases separating them. Germline CDR1 MNHNY, CDR2 SVGAGI (reference sequence). CDR3 nucleotide sequence: TGTGCCAGCAGTCGAGGGACCTACAGGACCGGGGAGCTGTTTTTT. Residues: CASSRGTYRTGELFF.

The J gene is TRBJ2-7, the V gene TRBV7-9, with TRBD2 identical over 8 bases. Germline trimming cut 2 bases from V and 0 bases from J; bases unmatched to any gene: 3. This CDR3 has 15 residues. Germline V lookup: CDR1 SEHNR, CDR2 FQNEAQ (reference sequence). CDR3 protein: CASSLLAGPSYEQYF. The DNA for the CDR3 is TGTGCCAGCAGCTTACTAGCGGGCCCCTCCTACGAGCAGTACTTC. Based on the CDR3 plus reference TRBV7-9 and TRBJ2-7, the full variable domain is DTGVSQNPRHKITKRGQNVTFRCDPISEHNRLYWYRQTLGQGPEFLTYFQNEAQLEKSRLLSDRFSAERPKGSFSTLEIQRTEQGDSAMYLCASSLLAGPSYEQYFGPGTRLTVT.

The genes are TRBV19 and TRBJ2-1; the match to TRBD2 covers 15 bases. V lost 5 bases to trimming and J lost 9 bases; unmatched junction nucleotides: 8. This CDR3 spans 16 amino acids. The germline gives CDR1 LNHDA, CDR2 SQIVND (reference sequence). CDR3 DNA sequence: TGTGCCAGTAGTTCCGGACTAGCGGGAGGGCCAAGTGAGCAGTTCTTC. Its protein product is CASSSGLAGGPSEQFF. The whole variable domain, remainder taken from reference TRBV19 and TRBJ2-1, is DGGITQSPKYLFRKEGQNVTLSCEQNLNHDAMYWYRQDPGQGLRLIYYSQIVNDFQKGDIAEGYSVSREKKESFPLTVTSAQKNPTAFYLCASSSGLAGGPSEQFFGPGTRLTVL.

The chain carries TRBV28 and TRBJ2-5; TRBD2 matches 9 bases. The CDR3 is 17 residues long. The trim removed 4 bases at V and 5 bases at J, leaving 14 bases unmatched. The germline V gene encodes CDR1 MDHEN and CDR2 SYDVKM. This chain's CDR3 is CASSSPRSGRYGETQYF. In DNA, the CDR3 is TGTGCCAGCAGTTCTCCCCGTAGCGGGAGATACGGGGAGACCCAGTACTTC.

This clone was observed a single time. The CDR3 region is CASSLWGLAGGEETQYF. The CDR3, as DNA: TGTGCCAGCAGCCTATGGGGACTAGCGGGAGGGGAAGAGACCCAGTACTTC. V gene TRBV5-6 combines with J gene TRBJ2-5; 16 nucleotides match TRBD2. Germline assignment: CDR1 SGHDT and CDR2 YYEEEE. Trimming took 4 bases from V and 3 from J; bases not matched to a gene: 6. CDR3 size: 17 residues. The full variable domain, rest sourced from reference TRBV5-6 and TRBJ2-5, is DAGVTQSPTHLIKTRGQQVTLRCSPKSGHDTVSWYQQALGQGPQFIFQYYEEEERQRGNFPDRFSGHQFPNYSSELNVNALLLGDSALYLCASSLWGLAGGEETQYFGPGTRLLVL.

This chain joins TRBV27 and TRBJ1-4, with D hard to call. The V and J ends lost 5 bases and 5 bases respectively, with 15 bases between them. The CDR3 extends over 15 amino acids. The germline CDR1 and CDR2 sequences are MNHEY and SMNVEV (reference sequence). The CDR3 sequence is CASSGHPLANEKLFF. The CDR3 DNA reads TGTGCCAGCAGTGGGCATCCCTTAGCGAATGAAAAACTGTTTTTT.

The gene calls are TRBV30 and TRBJ2-5; no reliable D call. CDR1 GTSNPN and CDR2 SVGIG come from the germline V gene (reference sequence). This CDR3 spans 14 amino acids. V gave up 0 bases and J gave up 1 base, with 9 bases separating them. The CDR3: CAWSVKQTQETQYF. CDR3 sequence (DNA): TGTGCCTGGAGTGTAAAACAGACCCAAGAGACCCAGTACTTC.

The rearrangement links TRBV7-2 to TRBJ2-3; D not resolved. The CDR3 covers 14 residues. The ends were cut back, 7 bases at V and 2 bases at J, with 13 bases in the middle. In germline, CDR1 is SGHTA, CDR2 FQGNSA. CDR3 nucleotide sequence: TGTGCCAGCACTCCTCGGATTCTCACAGATACGCAGTATTTT. Translation gives CASTPRILTDTQYF.

The V call is TRBV5-1, the J call TRBJ2-1, with 7 bases fitting TRBD1. CDR3 length: 15 residues. The J segment lost 0 bases and the V segment lost 5 bases, leaving 5 bases of the junction unmatched. CDR1 SGHRS and CDR2 YFSETQ come from the germline V gene. CDR3 nucleotide sequence: TGCGCCAGCAGTACCCCAGGGGGCTCCTACAATGAGCAGTTCTTC. Translation: CASSTPGGSYNEQFF.

CDR3 protein: CSVVGVVDQETQYF. CDR3 in DNA: TGCAGCGTTGTGGGGGTGGTAGACCAAGAGACCCAGTACTTC. The gene calls are TRBV29-1 and TRBJ2-5; tentatively, D is TRBD1 or TRBD2 (5 bases each). V lost 4 bases and J 0 bases, leaving 12 bases between the germline ends. Germline V gene data show CDR1 as SQVTM and CDR2 as ANQGSEA. The CDR3 totals 14 residues.

This sequence joins TRBV27 and TRBJ2-1; unclear D gene. The V and J ends lost 5 bases and 3 bases respectively, with 29 bases between them. The CDR3 length is 20 residues. Germline-derived CDR1 and CDR2 are MNHEY and SMNVEV (reference sequence). CDR3 nucleotide sequence: TGTGCCAGCAGTCCCAACTCTAACCTAGGGCTGTTTGACTTCTACAATGAGCAGTTCTTC. Translated, it gives CASSPNSNLGLFDFYNEQFF.

Only one count was recorded for this clone. The chain combines TRBV18 with TRBJ2-1; 8 positions agree with TRBD2. V shed 6 bases, J shed 8 bases, and the junction held 18 bases outside the gene matches. CDR3 size: 17 residues. Germline V CDR1 and CDR2: KGHSH, LQKENI. The CDR3 coding sequence is TGTGCCAGCTCCCCTAACCGAGGACTAGCTCGAGGCGATGAGCAGTTCTTC. It encodes CASSPNRGLARGDEQFF. Based on the CDR3 plus reference TRBV18 and TRBJ2-1, the full variable domain is NAGVMQNPRHLVRRRGQEARLRCSPMKGHSHVYWYRQLPEEGLKFMVYLQKENIIDESGMPKERFSAEFPKEGPSILRIQQVVRGDSAAYFCASSPNRGLARGDEQFFGPGTRLTVL.

The J gene is TRBJ1-5, the V gene TRBV2; D unclear. The CDR3 loop spans 14 amino acids. Germline CDR1 SNHLY, CDR2 FYNNEI. V was trimmed by 6 bases and J by 7 bases, leaving 16 bases between them. Written as DNA, the CDR3 is TGTGCCAGCAGCGCGGAAAGGGCGGGCCAGCCCCAGCATTTT. Encoded protein: CASSAERAGQPQHF.

This clone came up once. This sequence joins TRBV7-7 and TRBJ2-3; weak D call: TRBD2 (6 bases). Per the germline V gene, CDR1 is SSHAT and CDR2 is FNYEAQ (reference sequence). V lost 5 bases to trimming and J lost 1 base, with 10 bases between them. CDR3 length: 14 amino acids. CDR3 bases: TGTGCCAGCAGCAGGACGGGAGGCACAGATACGCAGTATTTT. It codes for CASSRTGGTDTQYF.

This clone was recorded only once. The chain recombines TRBV28 with TRBJ2-1; 8 nucleotides match TRBD1. This CDR3 spans 13 amino acids. After removal of 6 bases from V and 8 bases from J, the junction contained 6 bases not matched to a gene. The germline V gene encodes CDR1 MDHEN and CDR2 SYDVKM. DNA for the CDR3: TGTGCCAGCAGAGGACAGGGAAGGGATGAGCAGTTCTTC. Protein product: CASRGQGRDEQFF. The whole variable domain, remainder taken from reference TRBV28 and TRBJ2-1, is DVKVTQSSRYLVKRTGEKVFLECVQDMDHENMFWYRQDPGLGLRLIYFSYDVKMKEKGDIPEGYSVSREKKERFSLILESASTNQTSMYLCASRGQGRDEQFFGPGTRLTVL.

The chain couples TRBV7-3 to TRBJ2-1; D ambiguous. V was shortened by 3 bases and J by 6 bases, with 9 bases between the two germline ends. Germline CDR1 SGHTA, CDR2 FQGTGA. This CDR3 is built from 13 residues. This chain's CDR3 is CASSFSPGNEQFF. The CDR3 DNA reads as TGTGCCAGCAGCTTTTCGCCAGGCAATGAGCAGTTCTTC.

V gene TRBV6-1 combines with J gene TRBJ1-1, with D possibly TRBD1 on 5 matching bases. Per the germline V gene, CDR1 is MNHNS and CDR2 is SASEGT. V shed 5 bases and J shed 5 bases, with 12 bases lying between them. This CDR3 comprises 13 residues. The CDR3 spells CASSRDPRTEAFF. CDR3 nucleotide sequence: TGTGCCAGCAGTCGGGACCCAAGGACTGAAGCTTTCTTT.

This chain uses TRBV5-1 with TRBJ2-7, with a tentative D call TRBD1 (6 bases). This CDR3 is built from 14 residues. Trimming stripped 4 bases from V and 2 bases from J, with 13 bases between. Germline CDR1 reads SGHRS; CDR2 reads YFSETQ. CDR3 region: CASSRTEAPYEQYF. The CDR3 nucleotides are TGCGCCAGCAGCCGGACAGAGGCCCCCTACGAGCAGTACTTC.

The chain is built from TRBV27 and TRBJ1-5, with TRBD1 matching over 9 bases. Germline CDR1 and CDR2: MNHEY and SMNVEV (reference sequence). The CDR3 extends over 14 amino acids. V was pared by 3 bases and J by 10 bases, with 7 bases of the junction left unmatched. CDR3 in amino acids: CASSFGTGSQPQHF. The CDR3 bases are TGTGCCAGCAGTTTCGGGACAGGGTCTCAACCCCAGCATTTT.

This clone was detected only once. The rearrangement joins TRBV27 to TRBJ1-4; TRBD1 might be the D (6 bases). The CDR3 consists of 13 residues. V dropped 4 bases and J dropped 8 bases, with 11 bases sitting between them. Per germline, CDR1 MNHEY and CDR2 SMNVEV (reference sequence). The DNA for the CDR3 is TGTGCCAGCAGTTCATGGGGGCAGGAAAAACTGTTTTTT. Its protein product is CASSSWGQEKLFF.